This T cell receptor (beta chain) was observed in a study of regulatory T cells in long-lasting Graves disease. Overall study context: Persistence in Graves' disease required over 5 years of antithyroid drugs plus positive TSH receptor antibodies.

General study points: Patients whose Graves' disease persisted exhibited lower TCR diversity than those newly diagnosed. Persistent disease preferred TRBV28, TRBJ1-2 and TRBJ2-5.

As for this clonotype: Its specificity is unknown. A much larger clone lies one base from this, so it may be a read error.

Time point in this sample: persistent/refractory GD, antithyroid drugs over 5 years with positive TRAb. TCR sequences were obtained from RNA taken from PBMCs. EDTA tubes held about 9.7 milliliters of peripheral blood from each patient. This CDR3 is built from 15 residues. To make TCR beta libraries, researchers used iRepertoire HTBI primers and Arm-PCR of CDR3 regions. TCRdb reanalysed the multiplex PCR reads using MiXCR and keeps one entry per CDR3 protein. The sample contains 310,000 or so distinct CDR3 sequences, about 18% of which appear only once. This TCR derives from a female donor with Graves disease. The specimen was peripheral blood mononuclear cells (PBMCs), collected when the disease was refractory, from a patient treated with antithyroid drugs. This sequence joins TRBV12-3 or TRBV12-4 and TRBJ2-4; possible D gene TRBD1, 5 bases. The CDR3 here is CASSFSGQRKNTQYF. As DNA, the CDR3 is TGTGCCAGCAGTTTCTCAGGACAACGTAAAAACACTCAGTACTTC.